This is a list of T cell receptor beta chains from one sample in a study of shared clonotypes between healthy human individuals. Assay used: immunoSEQ multiplex PCR; TCRdb lists only in-frame clones, some missing. The sample contains about 1,900,000 clones, approximately 94% of which appear only once. The sample was naive CD8+ T cells sorted from blood. The receptors come from a man aged 18-30 years in good health. Both conserved end residues are trimmed from each CDR3. Each record gives: J gene, V gene, D gene, CDR3 protein. D genes are given only for firm matches.

J: TRBJ2-7; V: TRBV6-5; D: TRBD1; CDR3: ASSYYQGDYEQY
J: TRBJ2-2; V: TRBV13; D: TRBD2; CDR3: ASSGTGGPFTGELF
J: TRBJ2-7; V: TRBV7-8; D: .; CDR3: ASSPPEAAYEQY
J: TRBJ1-1; V: TRBV5-1; D: .; CDR3: ASSLSEGDTEAF
J: TRBJ2-7; V: TRBV27; D: TRBD2; CDR3: ASRLGAGGSYEQY
J: TRBJ1-6; V: TRBV6-5; D: TRBD1; CDR3: ASSYSGTVNSPLH
J: TRBJ1-4; V: TRBV19; D: .; CDR3: ASSSPMGSNEKLF
J: TRBJ2-7; V: TRBV4-3; D: .; CDR3: ASSQDLGSSYEQY
J: TRBJ2-7; V: TRBV23-1; D: .; CDR3: ASRKILQGRGPYEQY
J: TRBJ1-2; V: TRBV5-4; D: .; CDR3: ASSYQSHWGYT
J: TRBJ2-5; V: TRBV9; D: .; CDR3: ASSGTRDMGDEGTQY
J: TRBJ1-3; V: TRBV27; D: .; CDR3: ASMVTAFSGNTIY
J: TRBJ2-7; V: TRBV28; D: TRBD1; CDR3: ASSFEGQGEEQY
J: TRBJ2-5; V: TRBV9; D: .; CDR3: ASSSARSMWQETQY
J: TRBJ1-2; V: TRBV28; D: TRBD1; CDR3: ASTPGGTGVIYGYT
J: TRBJ2-2; V: TRBV10-3; D: .; CDR3: AISEGGSPGELF
J: TRBJ1-1; V: TRBV15; D: TRBD1; CDR3: ATSSGTGWTYTEAF
J: TRBJ2-4; V: TRBV28; D: .; CDR3: ASSLAGWSEY
J: TRBJ1-1; V: TRBV30; D: .; CDR3: AWGLDTEAF
J: TRBJ2-5; V: TRBV7-9; D: .; CDR3: ASDQGGETQY
J: TRBJ2-7; V: TRBV11-2; D: .; CDR3: ASSWGDTPDEQY
J: TRBJ2-7; V: TRBV27; D: TRBD2; CDR3: ASGPGLAGPQEQY
J: TRBJ1-6; V: TRBV19; D: TRBD1; CDR3: ASRPSRTGSGSPLH
J: TRBJ2-6; V: TRBV25-1; D: .; CDR3: ASSDTRSSGANVLT